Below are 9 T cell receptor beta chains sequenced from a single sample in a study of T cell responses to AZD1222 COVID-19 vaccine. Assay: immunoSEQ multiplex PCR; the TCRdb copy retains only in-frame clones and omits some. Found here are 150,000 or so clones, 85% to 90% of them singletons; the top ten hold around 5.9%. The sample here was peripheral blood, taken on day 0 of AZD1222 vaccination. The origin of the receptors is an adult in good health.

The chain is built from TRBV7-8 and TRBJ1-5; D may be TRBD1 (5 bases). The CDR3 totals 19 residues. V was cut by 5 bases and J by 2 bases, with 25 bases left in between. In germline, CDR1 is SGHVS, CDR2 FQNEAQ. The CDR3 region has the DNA TGTGCCAGCAGCCTTATCGTTGGGGCAGCTGAGTGGGGCAATCAGCCCCAGCATTTT. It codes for CASSLIVGAAEWGNQPQHF.

The CDR3 protein is CASSDGDTDTQYF. The CDR3 DNA follows: TGTGCCAGCAGTGACGGTGACACAGATACGCAGTATTTT. The V gene is TRBV6-4, the J gene TRBJ2-3; D is unresolved. The germline gives CDR1 MRHNA, CDR2 SNTAGT. Trimming pared 2 bases from V and 2 bases from J, leaving 5 bases between. The CDR3 extends over 13 amino acids.

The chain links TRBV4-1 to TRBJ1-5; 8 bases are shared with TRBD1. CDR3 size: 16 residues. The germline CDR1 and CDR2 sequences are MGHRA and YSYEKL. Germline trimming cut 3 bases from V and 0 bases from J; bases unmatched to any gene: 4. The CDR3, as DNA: TGCGCCAGCAGCCAGATAGGACAGGGTAGCAATCAGCCCCAGCATTTT. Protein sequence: CASSQIGQGSNQPQHF.

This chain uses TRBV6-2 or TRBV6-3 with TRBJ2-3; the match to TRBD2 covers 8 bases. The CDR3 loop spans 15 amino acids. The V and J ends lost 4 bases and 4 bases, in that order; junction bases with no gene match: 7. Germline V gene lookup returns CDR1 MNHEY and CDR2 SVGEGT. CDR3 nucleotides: TGTGCCAGCAGTTGGACCGGGGGGGGCGCAGATACGCAGTATTTT. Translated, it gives CASSWTGGGADTQYF.

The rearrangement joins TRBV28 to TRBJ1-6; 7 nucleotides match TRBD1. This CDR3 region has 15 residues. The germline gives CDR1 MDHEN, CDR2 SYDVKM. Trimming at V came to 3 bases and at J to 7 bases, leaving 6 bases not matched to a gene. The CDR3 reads CASSLRGLGNSPLHF. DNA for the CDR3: TGTGCCAGCAGTTTGAGGGGGCTGGGGAATTCACCCCTCCACTTT.

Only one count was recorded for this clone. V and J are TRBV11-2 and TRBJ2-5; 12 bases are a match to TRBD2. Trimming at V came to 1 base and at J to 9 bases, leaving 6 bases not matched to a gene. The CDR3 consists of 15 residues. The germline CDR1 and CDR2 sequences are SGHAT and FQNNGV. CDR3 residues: CASSLASGRVAAQYF. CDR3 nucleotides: TGTGCCAGCAGCTTAGCTAGCGGGAGGGTAGCAGCCCAGTACTTC.

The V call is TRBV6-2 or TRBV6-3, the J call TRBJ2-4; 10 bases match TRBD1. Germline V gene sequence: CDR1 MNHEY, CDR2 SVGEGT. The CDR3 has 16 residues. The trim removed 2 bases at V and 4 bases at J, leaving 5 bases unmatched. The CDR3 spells CASSYGDRGEKNIQYF. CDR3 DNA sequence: TGTGCCAGCAGTTACGGGGACAGGGGAGAGAAAAACATTCAGTACTTC.

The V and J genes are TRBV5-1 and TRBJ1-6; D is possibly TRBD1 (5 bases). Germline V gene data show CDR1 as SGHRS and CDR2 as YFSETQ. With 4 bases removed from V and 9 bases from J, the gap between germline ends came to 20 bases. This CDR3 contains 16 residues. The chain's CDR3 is CASSPSTGHEGSPLHF. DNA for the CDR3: TGCGCCAGCAGCCCATCCACAGGACATGAGGGTTCACCCCTCCACTTT.

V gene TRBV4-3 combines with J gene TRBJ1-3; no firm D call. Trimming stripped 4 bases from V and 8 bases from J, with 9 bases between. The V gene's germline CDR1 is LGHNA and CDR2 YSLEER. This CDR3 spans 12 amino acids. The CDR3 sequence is CASSPDSYTIYF. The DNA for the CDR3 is TGCGCCAGCAGCCCCGATTCTTACACCATATATTTT.